The following is a T cell receptor (beta chain) sequence with its context. In the authors' workflow: For nucleated cells, counts were estimated from reference gene primer amplification. The repertoire was sequenced with immunoSEQ multiplex PCR; TCRdb's copy has only in-frame clones and lacks some. V and J calls and clone size follow that table, whereas D and trimming were derived from the DNA. In the table there are approximately 100,000 clones, 71% of which are singletons. The sample comes from a study of blood T cell repertoires in COVID-19. Study in general: T cells, B-cell-depleted T cells, or PBMCs supplied cDNA or gDNA.

The CDR3 contains 16 residues. Germline-derived CDR1 and CDR2 are SGHDT and YYEEEE. V lost 4 bases and J 1 base, leaving 18 bases between the germline ends. This receptor was taken from a human donor with acute or convalescent COVID-19. The donor label of this sample is uncertain. The chain couples TRBV5-6 to TRBJ2-7; D is perhaps TRBD2 (6 bases). Sequencing was done on a sample of peripheral blood. CDR3 amino acids: CASSKIDGGLSYEQYF. The CDR3 DNA is TGTGCCAGCAGCAAAATTGACGGAGGGTTATCCTACGAGCAGTACTTC.